The 12 T cell receptor beta chains given below trace back to one sample, sequenced in a study of relationships among human T cell subsets. TCR alpha and beta CDR3s were amplified from mRNA by semiquantitative ARM-PCR. Tagged nested gene-specific primers were used first, then communal superprimers amplified exponentially. MiXCR, run by TCRdb on the multiplex PCR reads, gives a single entry per CDR3 protein. The data contain fewer than 15,000 distinct CDR3 sequences, around 69% of them singletons. The Th1 cells were the flow-through after CD25, CD56 and CD294 bead selections. Sequencing input: CD4+ Th1 cells sorted from blood. The receptor source for this set is a middle-aged man in good health.

The chain employs TRBV27 and TRBJ2-6; 7 bases line up with TRBD2. Looked up from germline, CDR1 is MNHEY and CDR2 is SMNVEV (reference sequence). With V trimmed by 8 bases and J by 0 bases, 4 bases remained unmatched. This CDR3 contains 15 residues. This CDR3 is CASGRGSSGANVLTF. Written as DNA, the CDR3 is TGTGCCAGCGGGCGGGGGTCCTCTGGGGCCAACGTCCTGACTTTC.

The V call is TRBV6-2 or TRBV6-3, the J call TRBJ2-3, with D hard to call. This CDR3 spans 13 amino acids. Trimming pared 1 base from V and 6 bases from J, leaving 8 bases between. Germline CDR1 reads MNHEY; CDR2 reads SVGEGT. Here the CDR3 DNA reads TGTGCCAGCAGTTACTATGGTCCGGATACGCAGTATTTT. Translated, it gives CASSYYGPDTQYF.

This rearrangement joins TRBV14 to TRBJ2-2; 7 bases align to TRBD2. Unmatched junction bases numbered 10, after V lost 6 bases and J lost 12 bases. The CDR3 is 13 amino acids. The V gene's germline CDR1 is SGHDN and CDR2 FVKESK. The CDR3 region is CASRDSGAAKLFF. The CDR3 region has the DNA TGTGCCAGCAGAGACAGCGGGGCCGCGAAGCTGTTTTTT.

V and J are TRBV11-2 and TRBJ2-2, with 7 bases that match TRBD1. Per germline, CDR1 SGHAT and CDR2 FQNNGV. The ends lost 6 bases at V and 0 bases at J; junction bases unmatched: 4. The CDR3 covers 15 residues. The CDR3 bases are TGTGCCAGCAGTTCGACAGGGTCGAACACCGGGGAGCTGTTTTTT. Translation: CASSSTGSNTGELFF.

Sample share makes this clonotype hyperexpanded (1% or more). This sequence joins TRBV11-3 and TRBJ2-3; D is unclear. The CDR3 contains 14 residues. In germline, CDR1 is SGHNT, CDR2 YENEEA. Trimming pared 3 bases from V and 2 bases from J, leaving 9 bases between. The CDR3 loop is CASSFGATTDTQYF. In DNA, the CDR3 is TGTGCCAGCAGCTTCGGTGCCACCACAGATACGCAGTATTTT.

V and J are TRBV29-1 and TRBJ1-1; the D gene is possibly TRBD1 (6 bases). Trimming took 4 bases from V and 6 from J, leaving 15 bases between them. Per the germline V gene, CDR1 is SQVTM and CDR2 is ANQGSEA. The CDR3 extends over 13 amino acids. The CDR3 DNA follows: TGCAGCGTTGCCAACCCGGGGGCACCTGAAGCTTTCTTT. Translated, it gives CSVANPGAPEAFF.

In its sample, this clonotype was seen a few times. The chain uses TRBV12-3 or TRBV12-4 and TRBJ1-3; D gene ambiguous. This CDR3 comprises 11 residues. With 9 bases removed from V and 9 bases from J, the gap between germline ends came to 12 bases. CDR3 amino acids: CASSGGGTIYF. The CDR3, as DNA: TGTGCCAGTTCGGGAGGAGGCACCATATATTTT.

The genes are TRBV19 and TRBJ2-7, with 8 bases aligning to TRBD1. CDR1 is LNHDA and CDR2 is SQIVND in the germline V gene (reference sequence). This CDR3 has 14 residues. With V trimmed by 8 bases and J by 7 bases, 13 bases remained unmatched. CDR3 in amino acids: CASAPQGARREQYF. The CDR3 bases are TGTGCCAGTGCCCCCCAGGGGGCAAGGCGGGAGCAGTACTTC.

The chain couples TRBV28 to TRBJ2-7; TRBD2 matches at 7 bases. The CDR3 extends over 15 amino acids. From germline, CDR1 is MDHEN and CDR2 SYDVKM. V was pared by 6 bases and J by 3 bases, with 11 bases of the junction left unmatched. CDR3 residues: CASRSAWREIYEQYF. The CDR3 DNA reads as TGTGCCAGCAGGTCCGCCTGGCGGGAGATCTACGAGCAGTACTTC.

This clonotype was seen a few times. The J gene is TRBJ1-2, the V gene TRBV28, with D unclear. This CDR3 has 13 amino acids. Per germline, CDR1 MDHEN and CDR2 SYDVKM. V was trimmed by 6 bases and J by 8 bases, leaving 16 bases between them. For the CDR3, the DNA is TGTGCCAGCAGCCACTTGGAGGGTGCAGGCTACACCTTC. This sequence encodes CASSHLEGAGYTF.

The genes are TRBV6-2 or TRBV6-3 and TRBJ2-1; D not resolved. V lost 0 bases, J lost 3 bases, and 0 bases lay in between. Germline V gene sequence: CDR1 MNHEY, CDR2 SVGEGT. The CDR3 consists of 12 residues. This CDR3 reads CASSYSYNEQFF. The CDR3 DNA reads as TGTGCCAGCAGTTACTCCTACAATGAGCAGTTCTTC.

The chain carries TRBV3-1 and TRBJ2-3, with 9 nucleotides matching TRBD2. CDR3 length equals 15 residues. With V trimmed by 8 bases and J by 4 bases, 10 bases remained unmatched. CDR1 LGHDT and CDR2 YNNKEL come from the germline V gene (reference sequence). CDR3 in amino acids: CASGPAGGMSDTQYF. The CDR3 DNA sequence: TGTGCCAGCGGTCCAGCGGGAGGTATGTCAGATACGCAGTATTTT.